This T cell receptor beta chain was sequenced in a study of T-cell reconstitution after alpha-beta-depleted transplantation in children. Germline assignment: CDR1 ENHRY and CDR2 SYGVKD. This CDR3 has 15 amino acids. V lost 2 bases, J lost 6 bases, and 11 bases lay in between. This clonotype was detected a few times. Construction of the TCRbeta library involved unique molecular identifiers. TCRdb processed the PCR reads anew with MiXCR; each CDR3 protein has one entry. The table shows some 500,000 distinct CDR3 sequences, with around 20% occurring only once. This receptor was identified in a human donor who donated a stem cell graft to a child with acute lymphoblastic leukemia. The specimen comprised PBMCs from the stem cell graft donor, sampled from the stem cell graft. J is TRBJ1-6 and V is TRBV10-3; weak D call: TRBD1 (5 bases). The DNA of the CDR3 is TGTGCCATCAGTGAGGGGGACCGTGCTAATTCACCCCTCCACTTT. It translates to CAISEGDRANSPLHF.